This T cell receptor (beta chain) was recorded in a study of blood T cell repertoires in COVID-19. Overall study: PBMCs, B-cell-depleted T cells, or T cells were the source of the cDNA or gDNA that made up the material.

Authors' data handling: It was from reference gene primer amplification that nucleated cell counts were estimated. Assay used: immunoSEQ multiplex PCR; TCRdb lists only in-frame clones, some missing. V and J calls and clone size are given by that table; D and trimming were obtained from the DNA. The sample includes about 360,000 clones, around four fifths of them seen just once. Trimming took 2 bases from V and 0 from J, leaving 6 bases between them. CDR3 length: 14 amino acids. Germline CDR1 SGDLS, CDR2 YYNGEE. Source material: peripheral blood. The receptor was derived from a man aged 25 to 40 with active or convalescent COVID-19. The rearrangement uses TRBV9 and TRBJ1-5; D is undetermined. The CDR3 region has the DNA TGTGCCAGCAGCGTCGGGGATAGCAATCAGCCCCAGCATTTT. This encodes CASSVGDSNQPQHF. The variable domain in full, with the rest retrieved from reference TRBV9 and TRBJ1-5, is DSGVTQTPKHLITATGQRVTLRCSPRSGDLSVYWYQQSLDQGLQFLIQYYNGEERAKGNILERFSAQQFPDLHSELNLSSLELGDSALYFCASSVGDSNQPQHFGDGTRLSIL.